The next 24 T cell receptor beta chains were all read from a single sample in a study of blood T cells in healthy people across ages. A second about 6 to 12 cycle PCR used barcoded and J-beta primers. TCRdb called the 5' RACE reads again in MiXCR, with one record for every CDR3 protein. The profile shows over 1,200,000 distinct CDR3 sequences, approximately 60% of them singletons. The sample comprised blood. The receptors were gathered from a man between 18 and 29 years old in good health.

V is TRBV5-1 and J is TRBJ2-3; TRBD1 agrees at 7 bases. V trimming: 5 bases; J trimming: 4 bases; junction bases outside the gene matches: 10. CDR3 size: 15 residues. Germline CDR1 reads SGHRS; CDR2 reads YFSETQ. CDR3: CASREDRVGSDTQYF. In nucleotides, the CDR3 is TGCGCCAGCAGAGAAGACAGGGTAGGGTCAGATACGCAGTATTTT.

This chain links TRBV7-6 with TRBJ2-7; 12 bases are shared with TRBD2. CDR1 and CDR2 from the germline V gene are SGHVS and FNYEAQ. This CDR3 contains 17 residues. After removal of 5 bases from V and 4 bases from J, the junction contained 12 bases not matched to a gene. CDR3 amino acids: CASSRTSGVFKAYEQYF. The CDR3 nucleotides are TGTGCCAGCAGCCGGACTAGCGGGGTGTTTAAGGCTTACGAGCAGTACTTC.

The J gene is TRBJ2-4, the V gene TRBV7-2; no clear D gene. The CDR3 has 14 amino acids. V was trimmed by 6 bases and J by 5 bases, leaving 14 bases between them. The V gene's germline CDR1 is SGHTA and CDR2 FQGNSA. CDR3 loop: CASSPNGGENIQYF. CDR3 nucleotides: TGTGCCAGCAGTCCGAATGGTGGCGAAAACATTCAGTACTTC.

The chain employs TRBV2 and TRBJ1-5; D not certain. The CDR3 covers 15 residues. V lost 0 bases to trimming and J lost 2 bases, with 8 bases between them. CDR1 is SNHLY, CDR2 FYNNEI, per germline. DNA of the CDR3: TGTGCCAGCAGTGAAGCTTGGCAGGGCAATCAGCCCCAGCATTTT. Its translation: CASSEAWQGNQPQHF.

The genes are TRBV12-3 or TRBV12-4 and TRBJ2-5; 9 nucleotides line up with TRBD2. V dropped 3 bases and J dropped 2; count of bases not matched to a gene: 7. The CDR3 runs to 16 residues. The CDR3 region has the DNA TGTGCCAGCAGTTTTTACAGGGCGGGGGGGCAAGAGACCCAGTACTTC. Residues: CASSFYRAGGQETQYF.

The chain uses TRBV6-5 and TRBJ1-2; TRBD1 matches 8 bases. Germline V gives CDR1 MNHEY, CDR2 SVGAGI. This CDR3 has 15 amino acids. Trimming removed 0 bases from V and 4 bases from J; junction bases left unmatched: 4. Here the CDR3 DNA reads TGTGCCAGCAGTTACTCGGGGGACAGGATCTATGGCTACACCTTC. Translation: CASSYSGDRIYGYTF.

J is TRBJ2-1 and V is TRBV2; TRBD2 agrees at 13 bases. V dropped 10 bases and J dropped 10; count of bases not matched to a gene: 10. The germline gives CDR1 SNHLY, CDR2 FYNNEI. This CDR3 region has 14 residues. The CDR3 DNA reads TGTGCCAAAGCGGGACTAGCGGGGTCGGGGGAGCAGTTCTTC. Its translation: CAKAGLAGSGEQFF.

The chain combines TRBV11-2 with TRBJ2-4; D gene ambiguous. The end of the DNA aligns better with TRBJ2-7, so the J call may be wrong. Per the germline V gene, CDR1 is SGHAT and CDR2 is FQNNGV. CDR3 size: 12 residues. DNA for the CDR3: TGTGCCAGCAGCCGGACCCTCCACGAGCAGTACTTC. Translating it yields CASSRTLHEQYF.

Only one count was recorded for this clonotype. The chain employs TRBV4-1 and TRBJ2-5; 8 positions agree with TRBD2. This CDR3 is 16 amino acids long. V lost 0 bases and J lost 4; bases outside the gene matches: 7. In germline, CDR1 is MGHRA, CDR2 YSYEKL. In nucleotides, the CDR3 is TGCGCCAGCAGCCAAGATCGGGGGGGCATGGGAGAGACCCAGTACTTC. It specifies CASSQDRGGMGETQYF.

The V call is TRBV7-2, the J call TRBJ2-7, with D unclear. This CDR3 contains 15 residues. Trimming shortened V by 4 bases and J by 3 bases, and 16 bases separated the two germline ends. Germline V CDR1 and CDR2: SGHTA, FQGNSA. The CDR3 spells CASSSYEVPHYEQYF. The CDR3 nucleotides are TGTGCCAGCAGCTCCTATGAGGTTCCTCACTACGAGCAGTACTTC.

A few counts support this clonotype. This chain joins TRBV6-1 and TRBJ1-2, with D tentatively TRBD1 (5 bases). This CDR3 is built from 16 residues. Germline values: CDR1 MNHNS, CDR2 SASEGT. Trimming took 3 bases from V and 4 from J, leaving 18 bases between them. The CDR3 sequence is CASSEEPADTLYGYTF. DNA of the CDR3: TGTGCCAGCAGTGAGGAGCCGGCGGACACCCTCTATGGCTACACCTTC.

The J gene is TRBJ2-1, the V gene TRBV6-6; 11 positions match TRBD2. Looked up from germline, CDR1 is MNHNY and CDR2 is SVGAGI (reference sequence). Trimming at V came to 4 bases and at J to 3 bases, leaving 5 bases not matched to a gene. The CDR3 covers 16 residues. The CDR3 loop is CASSWGLAENYNEQFF. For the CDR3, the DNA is TGTGCCAGCAGTTGGGGACTAGCGGAAAACTACAATGAGCAGTTCTTC.

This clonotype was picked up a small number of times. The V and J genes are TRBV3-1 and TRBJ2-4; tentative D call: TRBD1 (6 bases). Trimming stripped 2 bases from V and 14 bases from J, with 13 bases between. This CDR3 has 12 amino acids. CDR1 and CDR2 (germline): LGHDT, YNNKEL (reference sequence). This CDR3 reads CASSQTGTSKYF. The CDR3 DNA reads TGTGCCAGCAGCCAAACCGGGACATCTAAGTACTTC.

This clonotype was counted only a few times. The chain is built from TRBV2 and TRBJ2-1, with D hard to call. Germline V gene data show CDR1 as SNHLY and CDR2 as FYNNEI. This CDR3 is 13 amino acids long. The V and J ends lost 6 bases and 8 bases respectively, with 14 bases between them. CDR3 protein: CASRADMSHEQFF. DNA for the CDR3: TGTGCCAGCAGGGCCGACATGTCCCATGAGCAGTTCTTC.

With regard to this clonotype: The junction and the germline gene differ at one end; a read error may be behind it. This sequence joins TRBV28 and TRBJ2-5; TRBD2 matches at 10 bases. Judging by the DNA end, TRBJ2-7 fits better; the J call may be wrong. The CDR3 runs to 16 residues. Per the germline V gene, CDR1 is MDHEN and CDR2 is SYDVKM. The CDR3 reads CASSLDMGLASSEQYF. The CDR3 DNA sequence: TGTGCCAGTAGTTTAGATATGGGACTAGCGAGTTCCGAGCAGTACTTC.

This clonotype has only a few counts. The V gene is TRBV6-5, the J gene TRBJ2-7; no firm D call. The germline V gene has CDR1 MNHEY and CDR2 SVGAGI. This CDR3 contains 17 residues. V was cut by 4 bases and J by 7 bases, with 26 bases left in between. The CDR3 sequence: CASSSQTRSGPIGEQYF. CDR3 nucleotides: TGTGCCAGCAGTTCCCAGACCAGATCTGGCCCAATAGGGGAGCAGTACTTC.

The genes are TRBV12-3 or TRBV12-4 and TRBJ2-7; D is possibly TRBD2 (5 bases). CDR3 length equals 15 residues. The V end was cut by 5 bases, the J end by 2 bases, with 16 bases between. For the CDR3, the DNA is TGTGCCAGCAGTCTACTCAGTTCGGGGACCTACGAGCAGTACTTC. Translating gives CASSLLSSGTYEQYF.

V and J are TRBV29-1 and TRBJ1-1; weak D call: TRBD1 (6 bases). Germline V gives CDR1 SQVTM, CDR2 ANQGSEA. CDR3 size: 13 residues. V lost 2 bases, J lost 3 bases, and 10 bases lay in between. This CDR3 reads CSVEFPGDTEAFF. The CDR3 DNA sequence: TGCAGCGTTGAATTTCCAGGGGACACTGAAGCTTTCTTT.

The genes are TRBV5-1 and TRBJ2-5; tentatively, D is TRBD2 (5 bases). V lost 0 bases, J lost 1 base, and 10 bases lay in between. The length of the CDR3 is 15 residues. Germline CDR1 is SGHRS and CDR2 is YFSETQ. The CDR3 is CASSLEIGSQETQYF. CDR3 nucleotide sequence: TGCGCCAGCAGCTTGGAGATAGGGAGCCAAGAGACCCAGTACTTC.

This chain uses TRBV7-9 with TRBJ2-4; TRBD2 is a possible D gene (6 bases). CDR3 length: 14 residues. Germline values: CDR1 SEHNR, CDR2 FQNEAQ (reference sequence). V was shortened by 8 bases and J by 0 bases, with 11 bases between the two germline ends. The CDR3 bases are TGTGCCAGCGGTAGCGGACTAGCCAAAAACATTCAGTACTTC. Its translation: CASGSGLAKNIQYF.

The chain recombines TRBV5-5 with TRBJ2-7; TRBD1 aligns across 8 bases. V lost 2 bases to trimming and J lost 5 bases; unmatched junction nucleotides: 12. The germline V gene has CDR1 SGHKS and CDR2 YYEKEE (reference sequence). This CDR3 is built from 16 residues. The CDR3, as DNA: TGTGCCAGCAGCTTCGGACAGGGTAGGATGCGGGACGAGCAGTACTTC. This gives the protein CASSFGQGRMRDEQYF. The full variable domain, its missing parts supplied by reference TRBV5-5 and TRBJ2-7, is DAGVTQSPTHLIKTRGQQVTLRCSPISGHKSVSWYQQVLGQGPQFIFQYYEKEERGRGNFPDRFSARQFPNYSSELNVNALLLGDSALYLCASSFGQGRMRDEQYFGPGTRLTVT.

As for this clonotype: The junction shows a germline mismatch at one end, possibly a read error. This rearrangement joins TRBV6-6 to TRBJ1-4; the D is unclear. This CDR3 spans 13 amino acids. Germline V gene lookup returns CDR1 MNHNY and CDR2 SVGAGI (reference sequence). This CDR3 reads CASRYSTGEKLFF. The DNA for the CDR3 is TGTGCCAGCAGGTACTCGACTGGGGAAAAACTGTTTTTT.

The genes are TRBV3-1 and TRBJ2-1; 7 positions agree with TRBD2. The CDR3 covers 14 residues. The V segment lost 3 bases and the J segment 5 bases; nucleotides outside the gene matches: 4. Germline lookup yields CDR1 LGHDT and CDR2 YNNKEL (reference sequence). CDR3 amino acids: CASSHGGRDNEQFF. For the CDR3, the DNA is TGTGCCAGCAGCCACGGCGGGAGAGACAATGAGCAGTTCTTC.

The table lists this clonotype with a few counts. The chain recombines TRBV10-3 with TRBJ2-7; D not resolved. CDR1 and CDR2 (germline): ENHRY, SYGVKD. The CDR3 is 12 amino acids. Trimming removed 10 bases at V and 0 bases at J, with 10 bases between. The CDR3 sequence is CATLGGSYEQYF. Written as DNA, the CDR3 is TGTGCCACCCTAGGCGGCTCCTACGAGCAGTACTTC.